The 10 T cell receptor beta chains given below trace back to one sample, sequenced in a study of shared clonotypes between healthy human individuals. Repertoires were generated with immunoSEQ multiplex PCR, while TCRdb's copy carries only in-frame clones and drops some. The sample has roughly 2 million clones; around 95% are singletons. Sequencing was carried out using naive CD4+ T cells sorted from blood. The sample's subset: CD45RA+ positively selected. The receptors shown here come from a man between 18 and 35 years old in good health.

The chain has TRBV4-2 and TRBJ2-5, with a weak D call TRBD2 (5 bases). The CDR3 is made up of 14 amino acids. V lost 3 bases, J lost 1 base, and 9 bases lay in between. CDR1 LGHNA and CDR2 YNFKEQ come from the germline V gene. CDR3 nucleotide sequence: TGTGCCAGCAGCCAGACCGGGATCCAAGAGACCCAGTACTTC. Translating it yields CASSQTGIQETQYF.

The chain has TRBV7-8 and TRBJ2-3; D is ambiguous. The CDR3 has 16 amino acids. Looked up from germline, CDR1 is SGHVS and CDR2 is FQNEAQ. V lost 1 base, J lost 2 bases, and 13 bases lay in between. Written as DNA, the CDR3 is TGTGCCAGCAGCTTAGACGACTCCTTTTACACAGATACGCAGTATTTT. Encoded protein: CASSLDDSFYTDTQYF.

The CDR3 sequence: CASRVIGETQYF. The CDR3 DNA sequence: TGCGCCAGCAGGGTCATAGGGGAGACCCAGTACTTC. The V and J genes are TRBV5-1 and TRBJ2-5; no clear D. Germline lookup yields CDR1 SGHRS and CDR2 YFSETQ. The CDR3 has 12 residues. The ends were cut back, 5 bases at V and 5 bases at J, with 10 bases in the middle.

V and J are TRBV11-2 and TRBJ2-2; 9 bases agree with TRBD2. The trim removed 1 base at V and 4 bases at J, leaving 1 base unmatched. CDR3 size: 15 residues. CDR1 is SGHAT, CDR2 FQNNGV, per germline. The CDR3, as DNA: TGTGCCAGCAGCTTAGGGACTAGCGTCACCGGGGAGCTGTTTTTT. As protein: CASSLGTSVTGELFF.

V and J are TRBV2 and TRBJ2-1; TRBD1 is a possible D gene (5 bases). V was trimmed by 4 bases and J by 8 bases, leaving 15 bases between them. Germline loops: CDR1 SNHLY, CDR2 FYNNEI. The CDR3 runs to 14 residues. The CDR3 DNA follows: TGTGCCAGCAGTGTCCTAGGCCCAGGGTATGAGCAGTTCTTC. This codes for CASSVLGPGYEQFF.

The rearrangement uses TRBV5-3 and TRBJ2-7, with D unclear. TRBV5-3 carries the ORF label, with uncertain function. The CDR3 consists of 14 residues. The germline V and J ends were trimmed by 0 bases and 0 bases, with 7 bases remaining between them. The CDR3 sequence: CARSLGGPSYEQYF. The CDR3 DNA sequence: TGTGCCAGAAGCTTGGGCGGTCCCTCCTACGAGCAGTACTTC.

In this sample, this clone turned up once. The chain has TRBV5-1 and TRBJ2-7, with D tentatively TRBD2 (5 bases). V was pared by 4 bases and J by 5 bases, with 16 bases between. Germline V gene sequence: CDR1 SGHRS, CDR2 YFSETQ. The CDR3 is 14 amino acids. The CDR3 protein is CASSPRLQEDEQYF. The CDR3 DNA reads TGCGCCAGCAGCCCAAGACTCCAGGAGGACGAGCAGTACTTC.

In the case of this clone: This sample also contains other DNA sequences that code for the same CDR3. J is TRBJ2-1 and V is TRBV6-5; 12 bases align to TRBD2. V shed 5 bases, J shed 7 bases, and the junction held 6 bases outside the gene matches. This CDR3 is 15 amino acids long. CDR1 is MNHEY and CDR2 is SVGAGI in the germline V gene. The CDR3 DNA is TGTGCCAGCAGTATTCTAGCGGGGGGGCCGAATGAGCAGTTCTTC. Encoded protein: CASSILAGGPNEQFF.

V gene TRBV7-9 combines with J gene TRBJ1-1; D is uncertain. Trimming stripped 1 base from V and 6 bases from J, with 12 bases between. The CDR3 has 14 residues. Germline V gene lookup returns CDR1 SEHNR and CDR2 FQNEAQ (reference sequence). The CDR3 bases are TGTGCCAGCAGCTTAGTTGGGGTGAGGGCTGAAGCTTTCTTT. Protein sequence: CASSLVGVRAEAFF.

The chain employs TRBV10-3 and TRBJ1-3; D may be TRBD1 (5 bases). In germline, CDR1 is ENHRY, CDR2 SYGVKD. V lost 6 bases and J lost 0, with 12 bases in between. This CDR3 spans 15 amino acids. The CDR3 nucleotides read TGTGCCATCAGAGAGGGGTCCATCTCTGGAAACACCATATATTTT. This translates into CAIREGSISGNTIYF.